The clone carrying this TCR beta chain was detected only once. This record comes from a study of cytomegalovirus exposure and HLA in healthy donors. This CDR3 spans 13 amino acids. The ends were cut back, 0 bases at V and 6 bases at J, with 9 bases in the middle. CDR1 SEHNR and CDR2 FQNEAQ come from the germline V gene (reference sequence). Primers: 60 Vbeta forward and 13 Jbeta reverse. Assay: immunoSEQ multiplex PCR; the TCRdb copy retains only in-frame clones and omits some. The profile shows 97,000 or so clones, approximately 87% of them singletons. The chain employs TRBV7-9 and TRBJ2-7, with D possibly TRBD1 on 5 matching bases. The sequence was collected from a man aged 35 to 55 in good health and CMV-seronegative. Sequenced sample: PBMCs. The CDR3 nucleotides are TGTGCCAGCAGCTTAGCCAGGGCAAGCGAGCAGTACTTC. This gives the protein CASSLARASEQYF.